This is a list of T cell receptor beta chains from one sample in a study of CD8 T cells in ankylosing spondylitis. One entry per CDR3 protein results from TCRdb running MiXCR on the 5' RACE reads. The table includes some 220,000 distinct CDR3 sequences, around 7.9% detected once. Sequencing was carried out using blood, either unsorted or a sorted T cell fraction (not recorded which). These receptors came from a male donor with ankylosing spondylitis. Each CDR3 is given with its conserved first and last residue. Size is omitted from some rows. Given values are once, few, many or a class for expanded clones.

clone_size	v_call	cdr3_aa
many	TRBV12-3/TRBV12-4	CASWGGEYNEQFF
few	TRBV5-1	CASSLDGHIRGNEQFF
few	TRBV20-1	CSASLVLALGKTYEQYF
many	TRBV20-1	CTITGGNTNTGELFF
many	TRBV9	CASSENRQGTLPNYGYTF
.	TRBV7-9	CASTETVTISNNEQFF
few	TRBV7-9	CASSPAGGATYNEQFF
.	TRBV10-3	CAISAGTGGPLEQYF
few	TRBV11-2	CASSPDRVYEQYF
few	TRBV11-2	CASSSYRMETQYF
many	TRBV5-1	CASSPTGVYEQYF
many	TRBV4-3	CASSPALGDAYEQYF
many	TRBV5-1	CASSLALKNIQYF
many	TRBV6-1	CASTMGPLGDGYTF
many	TRBV6-1	CDRGIGEKLFF
few	TRBV20-1	CSARGTGGGKNIQYF
few	TRBV5-6	CASSWGTGGEQYF
many	TRBV7-8	CASSGTGGYGYTF
many	TRBV9	CASSGYAAAGTEAFF
.	TRBV24-1	CATSDRTSGRAGDTQYF
many	TRBV7-8	CASQGLHRNTGELFF
many	TRBV4-1	CASSHGPGGDGYTF
many	TRBV4-3	CASSQVEGYNEQFF
many	TRBV7-9	CASSIGRGAPYEQYF
many	TRBV24-1	CATSDLAGGGNEQFF
many	TRBV27	CASSFSMEETQYF
many	TRBV4-3	CASTSNFRSGNTIYF
many	TRBV21-1	CASSKWVSGRNTIYF
many	TRBV7-9	CASSSVSPYNEQFF
many	TRBV7-9	CASSPTDGIEAFF
.	TRBV7-6	CASSLPLSGRAGDSSYNEQFF
few	TRBV7-9	CASSYPSGGSYNEQFF
many	TRBV20-1	CSARDPFTGSPYEQYF
many	TRBV6-1	CASSWAGSLYEQYF
many	TRBV6-2/TRBV6-3	CASGYPPRQNEAFF
few	TRBV29-1	CSALSREDGYTF
.	TRBV2	CASRLGQGAQETQYF